This note documents a single TCR beta chain sequence. Its antigen is not identified. The sample originates from a study of shared clonotypes between healthy human individuals. Overall study context: Three plates each covered CD4 naive and memory; CD8 naive two, CD8 memory one.

Study outcomes and limitations: Of the naive CD4 clonotypes, about 5% were shared across several donors. The donor pool, a small one, limited the genetic and exposure-history diversity represented.

CDR1 is LGHNA and CDR2 is YSLEER in the germline V gene. The CDR3 contains 15 residues. The V end lost 1 base, the J end lost 3 bases, and 9 bases lay between the germline ends. Data came from immunoSEQ multiplex PCR; TCRdb stores just in-frame clones and leaves some out. The table has some 350,000 clones, under 80% seen once; the top ten hold approximately 10%. The receptor comes from a young man in good health. The chain links TRBV4-3 to TRBJ1-4; unclear D gene. The sequenced sample was memory CD4+ T cells sorted from blood. Subset defined: CD45RA-negative fraction. CDR3 amino acids: CASSQVRYPNEKLFF. CDR3 DNA sequence: TGCGCCAGCAGCCAAGTCCGGTATCCTAATGAAAAACTGTTTTTT.